Sequencing of this T cell receptor beta chain was carried out in a study of cytomegalovirus exposure and HLA in healthy donors. V lost 4 bases and J 0 bases, leaving 6 bases between the germline ends. The germline CDR1 and CDR2 sequences are SGHVS and FNYEAQ. CDR3 length: 14 residues. Use of 60 Vbeta and 13 Jbeta primers characterized the PCR. Using immunoSEQ multiplex PCR, the repertoire was profiled, and TCRdb retains in-frame clones only, with some absent. The table records 85,000 to 95,000 clones, 70% to 85% of them present only once. For this clone: Antigen: not known.

Study conclusions and caveats: There were reportedly fewer N-insertions in an Asian-associated ancestry cluster than the roughly 610-donor mean, in a later analysis.

This TCR came from a man aged 25 to 40 in good health and CMV-seropositive. The chain joins TRBV7-6 to TRBJ2-2; TRBD2 is a possible D gene (5 bases). The specimen sequenced was PBMCs. The CDR3 spells CASSSGTNTGELFF. The DNA of the CDR3 is TGTGCCAGCAGCTCCGGGACGAACACCGGGGAGCTGTTTTTT.